The rows below give T cell receptor beta chains drawn from one sample of a study of blood T cell repertoires in COVID-19. Clones were sequenced by immunoSEQ multiplex PCR, and TCRdb holds only the in-frame ones, with some missing. The repertoire holds around 400,000 clones, with about 90% as singletons. The specimen was PBMCs or T cells enriched from blood (not recorded which). Receptors were obtained from a woman aged 25 to 45 who had recovered from COVID-19. The CDR3 runs from the conserved cysteine through the conserved F or W. The D gene is left open where the match is weak. The size field is filled for only some rows; it gives once, few, many or a size class.

-	16	TRBV6-6	TRBD1	TRBJ2-7	TGTGCCAGCAGTTTCTTCCTCGGACAGGGGGCCTACGAGCAGTACTTC	CASSFFLGQGAYEQYF
once	16	TRBV5-4	-	TRBJ2-1	TGTGCCAGCAGCGGAGGGGGGCTAGCGGTTTACAATGAGCAGTTCTTC	CASSGGGLAVYNEQFF
once	13	TRBV29-1	-	TRBJ1-3	TGCAGCTCGAGCGGCGGTCCCGGAAACACCATATATTTT	CSSSGGPGNTIYF
-	14	TRBV11-2	TRBD1	TRBJ1-1	TGTGCCAGCAGCTACAAGCAGGGGGCCACTGAAGCTTTCTTT	CASSYKQGATEAFF
few	16	TRBV30	-	TRBJ1-4	TGTGCCTGGAGTTTAGGAACAGGGAGTTTTTTTGAAAAACTGTTTTTT	CAWSLGTGSFFEKLFF
-	14	TRBV5-1	TRBD1	TRBJ1-4	TGCGCCAGCAGCGCGACAGGGGGGGTTGAAAAACTGTTTTTT	CASSATGGVEKLFF
-	10	TRBV30	-	TRBJ2-7	TGTGCCTTGGGACATTCCGAGCAGTACTTC	CALGHSEQYF
-	15	TRBV19	-	TRBJ2-7	TGTGCCAGTAGTATCGCCGGGGGACAGATCTACGAGCAGTACTTC	CASSIAGGQIYEQYF
-	13	TRBV2	TRBD2	TRBJ2-7	TGTGCCAGCCACGGGACTAGCCCTCGGGAGCAGTACTTC	CASHGTSPREQYF
-	14	TRBV12-5	-	TRBJ2-1	TGTGCTAGTGGTTTAGGCGGGAACTACAATGAGCAGTTCTTC	CASGLGGNYNEQFF
-	17	TRBV14	TRBD2	TRBJ2-2	TGTGCCAGCAGCCATCAAGGCGGACTAGCGGGCACCGGGGAGCTGTTTTTT	CASSHQGGLAGTGELFF
-	15	TRBV30	TRBD1	TRBJ2-7	TGTGCCTGGAGTGGGGACAGGGGTTCAGAACTCGAGCAGTACTTC	CAWSGDRGSELEQYF
-	15	TRBV6-1	TRBD2	TRBJ2-7	TGTGCCAGCAGTGAAGCTCCTAGCGGGAACTACGAGCAGTACTTC	CASSEAPSGNYEQYF
-	19	TRBV19	TRBD2	TRBJ2-6	TGTGCCAGTAGTACCCGTGGCGGGGGGGTGACCTCTGGGGCCAACGTCCTGACTTTC	CASSTRGGGVTSGANVLTF
few	14	TRBV28	TRBD2	TRBJ2-7	TGTGCCAGCAGACCTACCGGGACTAGCGGGGAGCAGTACTTC	CASRPTGTSGEQYF
-	14	TRBV5-1	TRBD1	TRBJ1-2	TGCGCCAGCAGCTGGGGGACAGGGGCCTATGGCTACACCTTC	CASSWGTGAYGYTF
-	13	TRBV2	-	TRBJ1-5	TGTGCCAGCAGGGAGGGGCTGGAACAGCCCCAGCATTTT	CASREGLEQPQHF
-	14	TRBV3-1/TRBV3-2	-	TRBJ1-6	TGTGCCAGCAGCTTGAGCTCCTATAATTCACCCCTCCACTTT	CASSLSSYNSPLHF
-	15	TRBV18	TRBD1	TRBJ1-5	TGTGCCAGCTCACCACGGGGACAGGGGGCTCAGCCCCAGCATTTT	CASSPRGQGAQPQHF
-	16	TRBV5-4	-	TRBJ2-1	TGTGCCAGCAGCCTGCGCCGACAGTTCTCCTACAATGAGCAGTTCTTC	CASSLRRQFSYNEQFF
-	15	TRBV5-4	-	TRBJ2-5	TGTGCCAGCAGCCATCGACAGCCGGGTGGGGAGACCCAGTACTTC	CASSHRQPGGETQYF
-	15	TRBV7-2	-	TRBJ2-7	TGTGCCAGCAGCTTAGGGACATTGAGCTCCTACGAGCAGTACTTC	CASSLGTLSSYEQYF
few	15	TRBV15	-	TRBJ1-3	TGTGCCACCAGCAGAGATTGGAGACCTGGAAACACCATATATTTT	CATSRDWRPGNTIYF
-	11	TRBV5-6	-	TRBJ1-2	TGTGCCAGCAGCTTGCTCTATGGCTACACCTTC	CASSLLYGYTF
-	14	TRBV2	TRBD1	TRBJ1-1	TGTGCCAGCAGGAGACAGGGAATCACGGCTGAAGCTTTCTTT	CASRRQGITAEAFF